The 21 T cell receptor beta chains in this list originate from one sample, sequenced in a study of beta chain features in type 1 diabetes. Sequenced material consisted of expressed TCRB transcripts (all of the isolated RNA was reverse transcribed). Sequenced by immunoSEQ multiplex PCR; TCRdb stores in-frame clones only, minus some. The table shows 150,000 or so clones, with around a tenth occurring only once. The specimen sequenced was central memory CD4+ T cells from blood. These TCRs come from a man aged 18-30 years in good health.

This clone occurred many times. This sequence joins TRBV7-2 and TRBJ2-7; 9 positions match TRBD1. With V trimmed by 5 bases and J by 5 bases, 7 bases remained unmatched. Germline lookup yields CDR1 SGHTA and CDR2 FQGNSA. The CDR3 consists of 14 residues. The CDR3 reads CASSPGQGNNEQYF. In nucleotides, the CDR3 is TGTGCCAGCAGCCCGGGACAGGGTAACAACGAGCAGTACTTC.

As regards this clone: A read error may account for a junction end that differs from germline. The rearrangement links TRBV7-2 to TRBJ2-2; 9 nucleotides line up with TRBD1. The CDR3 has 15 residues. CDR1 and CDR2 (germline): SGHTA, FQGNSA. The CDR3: CASSQVGTGSLELFF. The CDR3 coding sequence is TGCGCCAGCAGCCAAGTGGGGACAGGGTCGTTGGAGCTGTTTTTT.

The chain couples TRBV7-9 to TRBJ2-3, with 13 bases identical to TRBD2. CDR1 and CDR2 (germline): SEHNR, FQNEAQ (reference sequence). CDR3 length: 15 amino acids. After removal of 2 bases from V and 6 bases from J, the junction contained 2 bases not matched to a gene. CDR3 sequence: CASSLTSGGADTQYF. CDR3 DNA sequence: TGTGCCAGCAGCTTAACTAGCGGGGGGGCGGATACGCAGTATTTT.

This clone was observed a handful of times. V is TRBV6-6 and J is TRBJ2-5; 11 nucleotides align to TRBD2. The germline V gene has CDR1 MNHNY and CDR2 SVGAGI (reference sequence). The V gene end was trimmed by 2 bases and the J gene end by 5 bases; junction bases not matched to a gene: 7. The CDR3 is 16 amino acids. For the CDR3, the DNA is TGTGCCAGCAGTTACGGAGTAGCGGGGGGGCTTGAGACCCAGTACTTC. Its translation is CASSYGVAGGLETQYF.

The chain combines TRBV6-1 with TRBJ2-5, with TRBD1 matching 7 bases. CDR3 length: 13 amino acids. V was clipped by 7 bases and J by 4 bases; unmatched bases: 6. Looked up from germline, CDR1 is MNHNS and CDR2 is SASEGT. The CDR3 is CASIDRVGETQYF. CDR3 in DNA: TGTGCCAGCATCGACAGGGTTGGAGAGACCCAGTACTTC.

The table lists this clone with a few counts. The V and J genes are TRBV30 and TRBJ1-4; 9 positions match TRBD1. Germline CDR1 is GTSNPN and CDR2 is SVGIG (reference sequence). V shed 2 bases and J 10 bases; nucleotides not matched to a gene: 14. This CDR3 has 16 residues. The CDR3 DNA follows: TGTGCCTGGAGTCCTCCGGGACAGGGACAAAGGGGAAAACTGTTTTTT. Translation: CAWSPPGQGQRGKLFF.

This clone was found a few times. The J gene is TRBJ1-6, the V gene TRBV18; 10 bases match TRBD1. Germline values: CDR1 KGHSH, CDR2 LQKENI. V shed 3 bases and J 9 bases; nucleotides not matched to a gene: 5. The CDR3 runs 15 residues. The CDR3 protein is CASSPGTGDGSPLHF. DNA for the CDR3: TGTGCCAGCTCACCGGGGACAGGGGATGGTTCACCCCTCCACTTT.

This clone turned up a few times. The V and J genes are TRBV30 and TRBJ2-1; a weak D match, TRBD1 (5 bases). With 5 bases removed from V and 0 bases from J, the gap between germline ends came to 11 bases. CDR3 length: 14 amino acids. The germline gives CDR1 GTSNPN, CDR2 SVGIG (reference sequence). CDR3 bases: TGTGCCTGGGGGGCTGGGTTCTCCTACAATGAGCAGTTCTTC. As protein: CAWGAGFSYNEQFF.

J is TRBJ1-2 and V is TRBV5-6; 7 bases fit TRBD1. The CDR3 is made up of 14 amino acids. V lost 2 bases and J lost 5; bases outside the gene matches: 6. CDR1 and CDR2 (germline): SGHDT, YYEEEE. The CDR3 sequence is CASSFFQGGYGYTF. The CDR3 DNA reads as TGTGCCAGCAGCTTCTTCCAGGGGGGATATGGCTACACCTTC.

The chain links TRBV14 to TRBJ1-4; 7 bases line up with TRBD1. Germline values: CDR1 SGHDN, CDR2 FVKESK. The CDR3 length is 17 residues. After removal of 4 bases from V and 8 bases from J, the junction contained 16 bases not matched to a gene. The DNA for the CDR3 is TGTGCCAGCAGCCTACCTTTGGCCGGGGCAGGGGGAGAAAAACTGTTTTTT. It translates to CASSLPLAGAGGEKLFF.

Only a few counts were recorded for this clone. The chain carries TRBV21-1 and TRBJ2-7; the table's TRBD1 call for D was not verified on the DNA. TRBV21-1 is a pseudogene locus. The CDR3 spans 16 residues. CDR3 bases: TGTGCCAGCAGCAAACATCAAACAGGGTTTCACCACGAGCAGTACTTC. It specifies CASSKHQTGFHHEQYF.

The CDR3 DNA is TGTGCCAGCAGCTTAGTCCCCCAGGGTTTCTACGAGCAGTACTTC. Encoded protein: CASSLVPQGFYEQYF. This chain connects TRBV7-8 to TRBJ2-7, with D tentatively TRBD1 (5 bases). Deletions cut 1 base from V and 3 bases from J, with 13 bases between. Germline V gene data show CDR1 as SGHVS and CDR2 as FQNEAQ. CDR3 length: 15 residues.

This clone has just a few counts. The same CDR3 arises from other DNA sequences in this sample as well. CDR3 residues: CASSQEGQGNEKLFF. CDR3 bases: TGCGCCAGCAGCCAAGAGGGACAGGGCAATGAAAAACTGTTTTTT. The chain couples TRBV4-3 to TRBJ1-4, with 9 bases that match TRBD1. CDR3 length: 15 residues. Trimming took 0 bases from V and 5 from J; bases not matched to a gene: 1. Germline V gene sequence: CDR1 LGHNA, CDR2 YSLEER.

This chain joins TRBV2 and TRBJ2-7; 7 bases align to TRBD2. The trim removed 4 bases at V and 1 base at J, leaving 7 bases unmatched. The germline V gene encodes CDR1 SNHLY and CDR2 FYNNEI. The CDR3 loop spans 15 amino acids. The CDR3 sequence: CASSVDGGGSYEQYF. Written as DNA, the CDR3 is TGTGCCAGCAGTGTCGATGGGGGGGGGTCCTACGAGCAGTACTTC.

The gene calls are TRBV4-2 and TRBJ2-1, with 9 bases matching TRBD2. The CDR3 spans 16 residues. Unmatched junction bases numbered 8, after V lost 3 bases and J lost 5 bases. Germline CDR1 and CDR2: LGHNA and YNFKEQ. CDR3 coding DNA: TGTGCCAGCAGCCATCCAGCGGGGGGCATCAACAATGAGCAGTTCTTC. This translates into CASSHPAGGINNEQFF.

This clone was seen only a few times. The CDR3 region has the DNA TGTGCCAGCAGTGGGACAGTAAATCAGCCCCAGCATTTT. Its protein is CASSGTVNQPQHF. The genes are TRBV6-5 and TRBJ1-5, with TRBD1 matching 7 bases. In germline, CDR1 is MNHEY, CDR2 SVGAGI. The CDR3 loop spans 13 amino acids. The ends lost 5 bases at V and 4 bases at J; junction bases unmatched: 2.

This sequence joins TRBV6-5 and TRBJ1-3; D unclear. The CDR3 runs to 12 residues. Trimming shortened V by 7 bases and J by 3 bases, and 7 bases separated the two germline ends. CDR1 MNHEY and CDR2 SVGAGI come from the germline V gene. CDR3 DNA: TGTGCCAGCATGGGAGGTGGAAACACCATATATTTT. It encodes CASMGGGNTIYF.

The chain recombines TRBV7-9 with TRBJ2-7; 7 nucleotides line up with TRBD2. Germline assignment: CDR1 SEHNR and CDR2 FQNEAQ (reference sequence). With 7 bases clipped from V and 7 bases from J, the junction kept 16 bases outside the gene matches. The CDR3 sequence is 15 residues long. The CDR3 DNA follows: TGTGCCAGCATGCCTAGGGGTCGAGCCGGGGGGGAGCAGTACTTC. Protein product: CASMPRGRAGGEQYF.

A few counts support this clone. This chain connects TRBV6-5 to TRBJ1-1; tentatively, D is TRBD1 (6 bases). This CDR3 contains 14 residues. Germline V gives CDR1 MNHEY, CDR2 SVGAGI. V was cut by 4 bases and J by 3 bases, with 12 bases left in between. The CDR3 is CASSSYRVYTEAFF. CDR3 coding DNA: TGTGCCAGCAGTTCTTACAGGGTCTACACTGAAGCTTTCTTT.

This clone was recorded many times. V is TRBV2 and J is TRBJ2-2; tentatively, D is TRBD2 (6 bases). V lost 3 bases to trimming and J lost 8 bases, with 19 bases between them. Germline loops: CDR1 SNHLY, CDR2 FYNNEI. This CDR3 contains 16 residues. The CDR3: CASSDGPAGALGELFF. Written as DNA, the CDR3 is TGTGCCAGCAGTGACGGCCCAGCGGGCGCATTGGGGGAGCTGTTTTTT. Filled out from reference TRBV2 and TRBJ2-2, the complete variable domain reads EPEVTQTPSHQVTQMGQEVILRCVPISNHLYFYWYRQILGQKVEFLVSFYNNEISEKSEIFDDQFSVERPDGSNFTLKIRSTKLEDSAMYFCASSDGPAGALGELFFGEGSRLTVL.

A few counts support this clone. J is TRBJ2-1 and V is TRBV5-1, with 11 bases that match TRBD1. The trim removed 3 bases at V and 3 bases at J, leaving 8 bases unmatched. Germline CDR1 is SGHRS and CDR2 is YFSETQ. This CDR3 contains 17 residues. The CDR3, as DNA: TGCGCCAGCAGCTGGACAGGGGGCTTGGTGTTCTACAATGAGCAGTTCTTC. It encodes CASSWTGGLVFYNEQFF.